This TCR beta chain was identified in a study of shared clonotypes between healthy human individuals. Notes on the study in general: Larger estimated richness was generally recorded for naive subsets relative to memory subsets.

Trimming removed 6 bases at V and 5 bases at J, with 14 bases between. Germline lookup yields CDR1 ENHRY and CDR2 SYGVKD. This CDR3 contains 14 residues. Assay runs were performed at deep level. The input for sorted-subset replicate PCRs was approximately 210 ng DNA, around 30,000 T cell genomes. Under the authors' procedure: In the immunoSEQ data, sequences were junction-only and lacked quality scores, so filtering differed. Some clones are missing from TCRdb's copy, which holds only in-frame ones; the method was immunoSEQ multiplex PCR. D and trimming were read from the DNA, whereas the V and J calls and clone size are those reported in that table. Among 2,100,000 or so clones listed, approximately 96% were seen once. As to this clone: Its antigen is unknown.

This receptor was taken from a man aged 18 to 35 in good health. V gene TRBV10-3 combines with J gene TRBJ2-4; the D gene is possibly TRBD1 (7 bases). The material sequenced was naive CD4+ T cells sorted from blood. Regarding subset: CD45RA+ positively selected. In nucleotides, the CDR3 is TGTGCCATCAGCAGGGGGGCCGGGGAAAACATTCAGTACTTC. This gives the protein CAISRGAGENIQYF.